The rows below give T cell receptor beta chains drawn from one sample of a study of T-cell reconstitution after alpha-beta-depleted transplantation in children. A single record per CDR3 protein comes from TCRdb applying MiXCR to the PCR reads. There are roughly 280,000 distinct CDR3 sequences in the sample; 11% occur only once, and roughly a quarter lies in the top ten. The sequencing here drew on peripheral blood, taken 180 days after TCRalphabeta/CD19-depleted stem cell transplant. The receptors were gathered from a male patient aged 2 to 10 who had a stem cell transplant for chronic granulomatous disease, so the T cells may come from the graft donor. CDR3s include the opening cysteine and the closing phenylalanine or tryptophan. D genes are given only for firm matches. The size entry is marked missing in some rows and otherwise reads once, few, many or a size class.

d_call	v_call	j_call	clone_size	cdr3_nt	cdr3_aa
TRBD1	TRBV5-1	TRBJ1-6	many	TGCGCCAGCAGCGGACCGACCGGGACAGAGAATTCACCCCTCCACTTT	CASSGPTGTENSPLHF
TRBD1	TRBV6-5	TRBJ2-7	many	TGTGCCAGCAGTTACGGGGTCCAGGGGGCGGCTTGGTACGAGCAGTACTTC	CASSYGVQGAAWYEQYF
.	TRBV5-1	TRBJ2-6	many	TGCGCCAGCAGCTGGACCCTATCTGGGGCCAACGTCCTGACTTTC	CASSWTLSGANVLTF
TRBD1	TRBV6-5	TRBJ1-1	many	TGTGCCAGCGTTCGGGGACAGGAAGCTTTCTTT	CASVRGQEAFF
TRBD2	TRBV13	TRBJ2-3	many	TGTGCCAGCAGCTTAAGCCAGGGGGCTAGCGGGAGGTACTACACAGATACGCAGTATTTT	CASSLSQGASGRYYTDTQYF
.	TRBV20-1	TRBJ2-2	many	TGCAGTGCTTACACGGGGGCGAACACCGGGGAGCTGTTTTTT	CSAYTGANTGELFF
TRBD1	TRBV5-1	TRBJ2-2	many	TGCGCCAGCAGCCCGGACAGGCCCGGGGAGCTGTTTTTT	CASSPDRPGELFF
.	TRBV7-9	TRBJ2-7	many	TGTGCCAGCAGCTTAACATCCAACCCCCTCTACGAGCAGTACTTC	CASSLTSNPLYEQYF
.	TRBV12-3/TRBV12-4	TRBJ2-7	many	TGTGCCAGCAGTTTAAATGGCCAGTACTTC	CASSLNGQYF
.	TRBV27	TRBJ2-2	many	TGTGCCAGCAGTCCCATGTTTGGGCCGCCCACCGGGGAGCTGTTTTTT	CASSPMFGPPTGELFF
.	TRBV4-1	TRBJ2-2	many	TGCGCCAGCAGCCAAGACGACAGGATCACCGGGGAGCTGTTTTTT	CASSQDDRITGELFF
.	TRBV13	TRBJ2-7	few	TGTGCCAGCAGCTTCCCAGGTGCGGGGATCGAGCAGTACTTC	CASSFPGAGIEQYF
.	TRBV12-3/TRBV12-4	TRBJ1-1	many	TGTGCCAGCAGTTTAGCGCTAGACAGCCAGAACACTGAAGCTTTCTTT	CASSLALDSQNTEAFF
TRBD2	TRBV10-3	TRBJ2-1	many	TGTGCCATCAATCCCGGGGGGGGTATTGCAAGCTCCTACAATGAGCAGTTCTTC	CAINPGGGIASSYNEQFF
TRBD1	TRBV25-1	TRBJ1-4	few	TGTGCCAGCAGGGAGACAGGGGCTAATGAAAAACTGTTTTTT	CASRETGANEKLFF
.	TRBV5-4	TRBJ2-1	few	TGTGCCAGCAGCGGGGGCAGGGACGTTTTCAATGAGCAGTTCTTC	CASSGGRDVFNEQFF
.	TRBV20-1	TRBJ2-2	many	TGCAGGAAGGGCCTCCCGGTGGGCACAAACACCGGGGAGCTGTTTTTT	CRKGLPVGTNTGELFF
.	TRBV28	TRBJ2-7	many	TGTGCCAGCAGTTTACAATACCATTTAACAACCTACGAGCAGTACTTC	CASSLQYHLTTYEQYF
.	TRBV5-1	TRBJ2-2	.	TGCGCCAGCACCGTCGGGACGGGGTACACCGGGGAGCTGTTTTTT	CASTVGTGYTGELFF
.	TRBV18	TRBJ2-5	many	TGTGCCAGCTCACCCCTCGGGGGCCCCGGGGAGACCCAGTACTTC	CASSPLGGPGETQYF
TRBD1	TRBV4-2	TRBJ2-7	many	TGTGCCAGCAGCCAAGGGGGACAGGGTCGTACCTACGAGCAGTACTTC	CASSQGGQGRTYEQYF
TRBD1	TRBV12-3/TRBV12-4	TRBJ2-1	many	TGTGCCAGCATCCCCCCACGTAGAGGGGGCCGCAATGAGCAGTTCTTC	CASIPPRRGGRNEQFF
.	TRBV28	TRBJ2-7	many	TGTGCCAGCAGTTTCCACAACGCCTACGAGCAGTACTTC	CASSFHNAYEQYF
.	TRBV10-3	TRBJ2-3	many	TGTGCCATCAGCCAAGTGATAAGCACAGATACGCAGTATTTT	CAISQVISTDTQYF
TRBD1	TRBV18	TRBJ1-1	.	TGTGCCAGCTCACCGGGACAGGTGGGGTTCAACACTGAAGCTTTCTTT	CASSPGQVGFNTEAFF
TRBD2	TRBV7-6	TRBJ2-5	many	TGTGCCAGCAGCCGTATAGCGGGAGGCCCAGCTCAAGAGACCCAGTACTTC	CASSRIAGGPAQETQYF
.	TRBV15	TRBJ1-4	many	TGTGCCACCAGCAGAGATCTAGCAACTAATGAAAAACTGTTTTTT	CATSRDLATNEKLFF
.	TRBV5-4	TRBJ2-1	many	TGTGCCAGCAGCTTGGAGGTGAGGAATGAGCAGTTCTTC	CASSLEVRNEQFF
.	TRBV5-1	TRBJ1-5	.	TGCGCCAGCAGCACTCTTGGAGGGGAGGTTCGCAATCAGCCCCAGCATTTT	CASSTLGGEVRNQPQHF
.	TRBV27	TRBJ2-2	many	TGTGCCAGCAGTTTATACCCCGGGGAGCTGTTTTTT	CASSLYPGELFF
.	TRBV14	TRBJ2-3	many	TGTGCCAGCAGCCAAGTGCTGGTTACAGATACGCAGTATTTT	CASSQVLVTDTQYF
.	TRBV13	TRBJ2-5	many	TGTGCCAGCAGCTCGATGAGCCAAGAGACCCAGTACTTC	CASSSMSQETQYF
.	TRBV6-2/TRBV6-3	TRBJ1-2	many	TGTGCCAGCAGTTACCCCCTGGGCTACACCTTC	CASSYPLGYTF
.	TRBV3-1	TRBJ2-5	.	TGTGCCAGCAGCCAAGAAGTTAGCCGCAAAGAGACCCAGTACTTC	CASSQEVSRKETQYF
.	TRBV12-3/TRBV12-4	TRBJ1-5	few	TGTGCCAGCAGTTTAGCGCTAGGAGGAGAGGGGAGCAATCAGCCCCAGCATTTT	CASSLALGGEGSNQPQHF
TRBD1	TRBV18	TRBJ1-1	many	TGTGCCAGCTCACCTATGGGACAGATGAACACTGAAGCTTTCTTT	CASSPMGQMNTEAFF
TRBD2	TRBV9	TRBJ2-1	many	TGTGCCAGCAGCGTAGCTCCTGGACTAGTCTCCTCCTACAATGAGCAGTTCTTC	CASSVAPGLVSSYNEQFF
TRBD1	TRBV28	TRBJ2-7	many	TGTGCCAGCAGGGTAACCGGGACAGGGGGGTACGAGCAGTACTTC	CASRVTGTGGYEQYF
TRBD2	TRBV7-2	TRBJ2-5	many	TGTGCCAGCAGCCGAGCCCCCGCTAGCGGGAAGGGAGAGACCCAGTACTTC	CASSRAPASGKGETQYF
TRBD2	TRBV5-1	TRBJ2-3	many	TGCGCCAGCAGCTTTGGGGCTCCTAGCGGGGGCCGCACAGATACGCAGTATTTT	CASSFGAPSGGRTDTQYF
.	TRBV11-2	TRBJ2-2	many	TGTGCCAGCAGCTTAGACCCATACGATCCGGGGGAGAACACCGGGGAGCTGTTTTTT	CASSLDPYDPGENTGELFF
.	TRBV28	TRBJ2-3	many	TGTGCCAGCAGTGTGGGCAGGCACACAGATACGCAGTATTTT	CASSVGRHTDTQYF
.	TRBV5-5	TRBJ2-1	many	TGTGCCAGCAGCTTGGGGCAGGGGTTCGGGTTCTTC	CASSLGQGFGFF
.	TRBV20-1	TRBJ2-7	many	TGCAGTGCTAGACAGACCGGGGGCTCCTACGAGCAGTACTTC	CSARQTGGSYEQYF